The clone carrying this T cell receptor beta chain was counted only a few times. Its antigen is currently unknown. A much larger clone lies a single base off, so this may be a read error. These data originate in a study of Graves' ophthalmopathy and Graves' hyperthyroidism. Transcripts of RNA were the source for amplifying TCR beta CDR3 regions. RT-PCR in the first round used HTBI primers; a second-round multiplex PCR followed. TCRdb reprocessed the multiplex PCR reads with MiXCR, giving one entry per CDR3 protein. The repertoire holds some 48,000 distinct CDR3 sequences, with 50% as singletons. This CDR3 is 16 amino acids long. General study results and limits: This model predicted ophthalmopathy progression (sensitivity roughly 70%, specificity about 72%).

The rearrangement uses TRBV12-3 or TRBV12-4 and TRBJ1-1, with TRBD1 matching over 11 bases. The sequencing input was peripheral blood. This clonotype was obtained from an adult man with Graves' ophthalmopathy. For the CDR3, the DNA is TGTGCCAGCAGCCGGACAGGGGGCGCCATGAACACTGAAGCTTCCTTT. The encoded protein is CASSRTGGAMNTEASF.